This TCR beta chain was sequenced during a study of T cells after posttransplantation cyclophosphamide. Sampled 1 year posttransplant, controls received myeloablative marrow transplants, methotrexate and a calcineurin inhibitor. The CDR3 consists of 15 residues. Germline CDR1 SGHTA, CDR2 FQGNSA. After removal of 5 bases from V and 4 bases from J, the junction contained 6 bases not matched to a gene. The sample holds a few counts of this clone. The antigen is undetermined. Study results and caveats: Later post-transplant blood repertoires were often dominated by donor CD8+ memory clones. Recipient CMV seropositivity and CMV reactivation strongly tracked TRB clonality.

Produced via immunoSEQ multiplex PCR; TCRdb's table is partial and in-frame only. The repertoire includes more than 4,000 clones, about three quarters of them detected once, and around half sits in the top ten. This TCR came from a female patient aged 50-65 years who received an allogeneic stem cell transplant from an unrelated donor, was CMV-positive, and had acute and chronic GVHD. Some T cells may be transferred from the graft donor. The chain joins TRBV7-2 to TRBJ2-2, with 8 bases identical to TRBD1. The sample consisted of PBMCs, taken 300 to 330 days after allogeneic stem cell transplant with calcineurin inhibitor and methotrexate. CDR3 in amino acids: CASSTGTGITGELFF. The CDR3 DNA reads as TGTGCCAGCAGCACCGGGACAGGAATCACCGGGGAGCTGTTTTTT.